This T cell receptor (beta chain) appears in the sequencing data of a study of CD4 T cells in relation to SARS-CoV-2 and coronaviruses. Turning to this clone: Its antigen is not known.

Broader study findings: The cross-reactivity analysis covered only spike protein, not other viral proteins.

Uncultured naive and memory CD4+ T cells supplied DNA for deep TCR-beta sequencing. Profiling relied on immunoSEQ multiplex PCR, and the TCRdb table lists in-frame clones only, not all of them. The repertoire consists of roughly 36,000 clones, with approximately 85% occurring once and the leading ten covering about 3%. The V end lost 9 bases, the J end lost 5 bases, and 22 bases lay between the germline ends. The CDR3 contains 15 residues. Looked up from germline, CDR1 is MNHEY and CDR2 is SVGAGI. The sample consisted of memory CD4+ T cells from PBMCs. This sequence was found in an adult with COVID-19. V gene TRBV6-5 combines with J gene TRBJ1-1; D may be TRBD1 (6 bases). CDR3 residues: CASINQPGALTEAFF. The CDR3 coding sequence is TGTGCCAGTATAAACCAACCAGGGGCTTTAACTGAAGCTTTCTTT.